A single sample gave rise to the 17 T cell receptor beta chains below, sequenced in a study of cytomegalovirus exposure and HLA in healthy donors. PCR used 60 Vbeta primers and 13 Jbeta primers. Assay used: immunoSEQ multiplex PCR; TCRdb lists only in-frame clones, some missing. Of some 150,000 clones listed, roughly four fifths are singletons. The sequenced material came from PBMCs. The receptor source for this set is a woman aged 45-65 years in good health and CMV-seropositive.

This clone was recorded only once. The CDR3 protein is CASSQARTSGRQKDTQYF. The CDR3, as DNA: TGCGCCAGCAGCCAAGCTCGGACTAGCGGGAGACAGAAAGATACGCAGTATTTT. This chain connects TRBV4-1 to TRBJ2-3; 13 bases map to TRBD2. CDR3 length equals 18 residues. The germline gives CDR1 MGHRA, CDR2 YSYEKL. J gave up 5 bases and V 1 base, and 9 bases lay outside the gene matches.

DNA of the CDR3: TGTGCCAGCAGTTCTTTCCCCACAGATACGCAGTATTTT. This translates into CASSSFPTDTQYF. The rearrangement uses TRBV27 and TRBJ2-3; no reliable D call. This CDR3 is 13 amino acids long. The V gene lost 4 bases and the J gene lost 2 bases, with 7 bases spanning the gap. Germline V gene sequence: CDR1 MNHEY, CDR2 SMNVEV (reference sequence).

This rearrangement joins TRBV30 to TRBJ2-3; the match to TRBD2 covers 7 bases. The germline CDR1 and CDR2 sequences are GTSNPN and SVGIG (reference sequence). The trim removed 4 bases at V and 2 bases at J, leaving 6 bases unmatched. CDR3 size: 14 residues. CDR3 nucleotide sequence: TGTGCCTGGAAGCGGGGTCCCCTCACAGATACGCAGTATTTT. Translating gives CAWKRGPLTDTQYF. Combining the CDR3 with reference TRBV30 and TRBJ2-3 gives the whole variable domain SQTIHQWPATLVQPVGSPLSLECTVEGTSNPNLYWYRQAAGRGLQLLFYSVGIGQISSEVPQNLSASRPQDRQFILSSKKLLLSDSGFYLCAWKRGPLTDTQYFGPGTRLTVL.

This rearrangement joins TRBV5-8 to TRBJ2-7; D unresolved. Germline values: CDR1 SGHTS, CDR2 YDEGEE. The CDR3 has 13 residues. V was trimmed by 1 base and J by 1 base, leaving 6 bases between them. This CDR3 is CASSLRDSYEQYF. In nucleotides, the CDR3 is TGTGCCAGCAGCTTGAGAGATTCCTACGAGCAGTACTTC.

V is TRBV28 and J is TRBJ1-5, with TRBD1 matching 8 bases. V lost 5 bases to trimming and J lost 4 bases; unmatched junction nucleotides: 10. Per the germline V gene, CDR1 is MDHEN and CDR2 is SYDVKM. The CDR3 has 16 amino acids. CDR3 protein: CASSPRAYRGNQPQHF. The DNA for the CDR3 is TGTGCCAGCAGTCCCAGGGCTTACAGGGGGAATCAGCCCCAGCATTTT. Variable domain in full (rest from reference TRBV28 and TRBJ1-5): DVKVTQSSRYLVKRTGEKVFLECVQDMDHENMFWYRQDPGLGLRLIYFSYDVKMKEKGDIPEGYSVSREKKERFSLILESASTNQTSMYLCASSPRAYRGNQPQHFGDGTRLSIL.

The J gene is TRBJ2-5, the V gene TRBV11-3, with a tentative D call TRBD2 (6 bases). Trimming removed 4 bases from V and 2 bases from J, with 8 bases in between. The CDR3 extends over 13 amino acids. The germline gives CDR1 SGHNT, CDR2 YENEEA. The DNA for the CDR3 is TGTGCCAGCAGCTCGGGACTTCAAGAGACCCAGTACTTC. Protein: CASSSGLQETQYF.

V is TRBV5-1 and J is TRBJ1-4, with 8 bases that match TRBD1. The CDR3 is 15 residues long. CDR1 and CDR2 from the germline V gene are SGHRS and YFSETQ. V lost 0 bases, J lost 5 bases, and 3 bases stayed unmatched. The CDR3 sequence is CASSLGTGWNEKLFF. DNA of the CDR3: TGCGCCAGCAGCTTGGGGACAGGGTGGAATGAAAAACTGTTTTTT.

The chain carries TRBV15 and TRBJ2-7; TRBD1 agrees at 9 bases. The CDR3 sequence is 16 residues long. The germline V gene encodes CDR1 LNHNV and CDR2 YYDKDF (reference sequence). Trimming cost V 3 bases and J 4 bases; bases outside gene matches: 10. The CDR3 region is CATSSLPGQGKYEQYF. In DNA, the CDR3 is TGTGCCACCAGCAGTTTACCGGGACAGGGAAAGTACGAGCAGTACTTC.

The chain has TRBV11-2 and TRBJ1-2; TRBD1 might be the D (5 bases). In germline, CDR1 is SGHAT, CDR2 FQNNGV. With 4 bases removed from V and 0 bases from J, the gap between germline ends came to 12 bases. The CDR3 is 15 residues long. The CDR3 bases are TGTGCCAGCAGCTCACAGATGACAGCTAACTATGGCTACACCTTC. This translates into CASSSQMTANYGYTF.

The CDR3 loop reads CASSQVPSNGGIQYF. CDR3 in DNA: TGCGCCAGCAGCCAAGTCCCCTCTAACGGGGGCATTCAGTACTTC. This chain links TRBV4-1 with TRBJ2-4; D might be TRBD2 (6 bases). The V end was cut by 1 base, the J end by 9 bases, with 16 bases between. Germline V gene lookup returns CDR1 MGHRA and CDR2 YSYEKL. The CDR3 is 15 amino acids.

The gene calls are TRBV29-1 and TRBJ2-7; D not certain. The V gene's germline CDR1 is SQVTM and CDR2 ANQGSEA. Trimming removed 7 bases at V and 3 bases at J, with 16 bases between. CDR3 length: 13 residues. The CDR3, as DNA: TGCAGCGCTCGTCTCCCCTCTAGCTACGAGCAGTACTTC. This translates into CSARLPSSYEQYF.

This clone was detected a few times. This rearrangement joins TRBV27 to TRBJ2-7, with D perhaps matching TRBD2 (5 bases). Germline V gives CDR1 MNHEY, CDR2 SMNVEV (reference sequence). The length of the CDR3 is 12 residues. The V gene lost 6 bases and the J gene lost 0 bases, with 6 bases spanning the gap. The CDR3, as DNA: TGTGCCAGCAGGGGGAGCTCCTACGAGCAGTACTTC. Protein sequence: CASRGSSYEQYF.

This chain connects TRBV6-6 to TRBJ1-5, with D possibly matching TRBD1 (5 bases). The length of the CDR3 is 13 residues. The germline V gene has CDR1 MNHNY and CDR2 SVGAGI (reference sequence). V lost 6 bases to trimming and J lost 5 bases, with 11 bases between them. CDR3 DNA: TGTGCCAGCAGCTACGACAGTTATCAGCCCCAGCATTTT. Translating it yields CASSYDSYQPQHF.

This clone was seen more than once but under ten times. The chain links TRBV7-9 to TRBJ1-4, with D maybe TRBD1 (6 bases). CDR1 and CDR2 (germline): SEHNR, FQNEAQ (reference sequence). The CDR3 covers 15 residues. With 6 bases removed from V and 3 bases from J, the gap between germline ends came to 14 bases. The CDR3 region is CASRPTGPANEKLFF. Written as DNA, the CDR3 is TGTGCCAGCAGACCAACAGGGCCAGCTAATGAAAAACTGTTTTTT. Combining the CDR3 with reference TRBV7-9 and TRBJ1-4 gives the whole variable domain DTGVSQNPRHKITKRGQNVTFRCDPISEHNRLYWYRQTLGQGPEFLTYFQNEAQLEKSRLLSDRFSAERPKGSFSTLEIQRTEQGDSAMYLCASRPTGPANEKLFFGSGTQLSVL.

V gene TRBV6-5 combines with J gene TRBJ1-2, with TRBD1 as a possible D gene (5 bases). Germline assignment: CDR1 MNHEY and CDR2 SVGAGI. This CDR3 is 14 amino acids long. Deletions cut 2 bases from V and 8 bases from J, with 15 bases between. The CDR3 loop is CASSYGGAGDGYTF. Here the CDR3 DNA reads TGTGCCAGCAGTTACGGAGGGGCGGGAGACGGCTACACCTTC.

This clone was found once. J is TRBJ2-7 and V is TRBV4-3; weak D call: TRBD2 (5 bases). The CDR3 consists of 14 residues. Trimming cost V 4 bases and J 3 bases, with 13 bases left between them. CDR1 and CDR2 from the germline V gene are LGHNA and YSLEER. The CDR3, as DNA: TGCGCCAGCAGCCGAGACTATCGGGACTACGAGCAGTACTTC. As protein: CASSRDYRDYEQYF.

This sequence joins TRBV5-1 and TRBJ2-3; 11 bases map to TRBD2. The CDR3 extends over 15 amino acids. Germline V gene data show CDR1 as SGHRS and CDR2 as YFSETQ. V was pared by 1 base and J by 5 bases, with 3 bases of the junction left unmatched. The CDR3 loop is CASSLTSGGLDTQYF. The DNA of the CDR3 is TGCGCCAGCAGCTTGACTAGCGGGGGTTTAGATACGCAGTATTTT.